This T cell receptor beta chain originates from a study of beta chain features in type 1 diabetes. Study-level information: Healthy donors and patients showed comparable age, gender and cell yields. Study results and caveats: In the patient group, naive, central memory and Treg TCRB repertoires seemed more alike than in the healthy donor group.

The CDR3 covers 13 residues. The germline CDR1 and CDR2 sequences are SGHNT and YENEEA. V dropped 3 bases and J dropped 4 bases, with 10 bases sitting between them. TCRB transcripts that were expressed got sequenced, as all of the isolated RNA had been reverse transcribed. Libraries were prepared by immunoSEQ multiplex PCR; TCRdb keeps only in-frame clonotypes and omits some of them. The sample consists of 300,000 to 400,000 clones, around 13% of them appearing once. In regard to this clone: The antigen is undetermined.

This sequence originates from a young man in good health. The V gene is TRBV11-3, the J gene TRBJ2-7; D remains unclear. The sequencing sample was made of naive CD4+ T cells from blood. The DNA of the CDR3 is TGTGCCAGCAGCTTGATTGACGGGTACGAGCAGTACTTC. Amino acids: CASSLIDGYEQYF.